Below, 20 T cell receptor beta chains from the same sample are listed, as sequenced in a study of T cell changes during pregnancy in multiple sclerosis. Only in-frame clones appear in the TCRdb table, and some are missing; sequencing was by immunoSEQ multiplex PCR. This sample carries some 60,000 clones, over 85% of them seen once, and the ten largest clones take 3.3%. The sequencing used peripheral blood, collected in the first trimester of pregnancy. Receptors were obtained from a female donor in good health, enrolled as a control in a pregnancy study.

This clone was counted a single time. The chain couples TRBV5-6 to TRBJ2-2; 8 positions agree with TRBD1. This CDR3 has 16 residues. J was trimmed by 3 bases and V by 4 bases; bases with no gene match: 8. Germline assignment: CDR1 SGHDT and CDR2 YYEEEE. CDR3 region: CASSPRSGQDTGELFF. CDR3 DNA: TGTGCCAGCAGCCCTCGCTCGGGACAGGACACCGGGGAGCTGTTTTTT.

V usage is TRBV5-8 and J usage is TRBJ1-2, with D possibly matching TRBD1 (5 bases). The V gene lost 1 base and the J gene lost 1 base, with 17 bases spanning the gap. Germline values: CDR1 SGHTS, CDR2 YDEGEE. This CDR3 has 17 residues. CDR3 sequence reads: CASSLFRGTGSNYGYTF. CDR3 coding DNA: TGTGCCAGCAGCTTGTTTAGGGGAACCGGGAGTAACTATGGCTACACCTTC.

The rearrangement joins TRBV28 to TRBJ1-5; D not certain. The V end was cut by 6 bases, the J end by 0 bases, with 9 bases between. Germline-derived CDR1 and CDR2 are MDHEN and SYDVKM. The CDR3 is 14 amino acids. The CDR3 is CASRPQLSNQPQHF. CDR3 DNA sequence: TGTGCCAGCAGGCCACAGCTTAGCAATCAGCCCCAGCATTTT.

The chain employs TRBV28 and TRBJ2-3, with 9 bases lining up with TRBD1. Germline values: CDR1 MDHEN, CDR2 SYDVKM. CDR3 length equals 15 residues. The V segment lost 6 bases and the J segment 3 bases; nucleotides outside the gene matches: 7. This chain's CDR3 is CASSELQGATDTQYF. CDR3 in DNA: TGTGCCAGCAGCGAACTACAGGGGGCAACAGATACGCAGTATTTT.

The rearrangement uses TRBV11-3 and TRBJ2-7, with TRBD1 matching 8 bases. CDR3 size: 13 residues. The V gene end was trimmed by 8 bases and the J gene end by 3 bases; junction bases not matched to a gene: 6. Germline CDR1 SGHNT, CDR2 YENEEA. The CDR3 nucleotides read TGTGCCAGCCGAACTGGACAGGGCTACGAGCAGTACTTC. As protein: CASRTGQGYEQYF.

This chain uses TRBV14 with TRBJ1-5; tentative D call: TRBD1 (6 bases). The V end lost 4 bases, the J end lost 4 bases, and 8 bases lay between the germline ends. The CDR3 totals 13 residues. The germline CDR1 and CDR2 sequences are SGHDN and FVKESK. In DNA, the CDR3 is TGTGCCAGCAGCCTTCAGGGGAATCAGCCCCAGCATTTT. Amino acid sequence: CASSLQGNQPQHF. The full variable domain, with the rest looked up from reference TRBV14 and TRBJ1-5, is EAGVTQFPSHSVIEKGQTVTLRCDPISGHDNLYWYRRVMGKEIKFLLHFVKESKQDESGMPNNRFLAERTGGTYSTLKVQPAELEDSGVYFCASSLQGNQPQHFGDGTRLSIL.

The DNA of the CDR3 is TGTGCCAGCTCACCGACAGGTGGTATGAACACTGAAGCTTTCTTT. As protein: CASSPTGGMNTEAFF. The chain carries TRBV18 and TRBJ1-1; TRBD1 might be the D (6 bases). Trimming cost V 3 bases and J 0 bases, with 11 bases left between them. CDR1 KGHSH and CDR2 LQKENI come from the germline V gene. The CDR3 is made up of 15 amino acids.

V and J are TRBV4-1 and TRBJ1-2; 9 bases agree with TRBD1. The CDR3 length is 17 residues. J gave up 7 bases and V 2 bases, and 14 bases lay outside the gene matches. Germline CDR1 is MGHRA and CDR2 is YSYEKL. The CDR3 sequence: CASSQLGQGQNRGGYTF. CDR3 DNA: TGCGCCAGCAGCCAACTGGGACAGGGTCAGAACCGCGGTGGCTACACCTTC.

The chain carries TRBV7-6 and TRBJ2-7; perhaps TRBD2 as D (6 bases). This CDR3 comprises 13 residues. Trimming removed 6 bases from V and 6 bases from J, with 15 bases in between. The V gene's germline CDR1 is SGHVS and CDR2 FNYEAQ. The CDR3 loop is CASSQDSGGEQYF. The CDR3 coding sequence is TGTGCCAGCAGTCAAGATAGCGGAGGCGAGCAGTACTTC.

V is TRBV10-3 and J is TRBJ1-6, with 8 bases lining up with TRBD1. The junction had 8 bases not matched to a gene; V was cut back by 7 bases and J by 6 bases. Germline values: CDR1 ENHRY, CDR2 SYGVKD. The CDR3 contains 15 residues. The CDR3: CAIKAGQGVNSPLHF. CDR3 DNA sequence: TGTGCCATCAAAGCCGGACAGGGCGTTAATTCACCCCTCCACTTT.

The genes are TRBV18 and TRBJ2-2, with D unresolved. This CDR3 is built from 14 residues. Germline V gene sequence: CDR1 KGHSH, CDR2 LQKENI. With 6 bases removed from V and 0 bases from J, the gap between germline ends came to 8 bases. The CDR3 nucleotides are TGTGCCAGCTCGCTACCACCGAACACCGGGGAGCTGTTTTTT. The encoded protein is CASSLPPNTGELFF.

V usage is TRBV9 and J usage is TRBJ2-3, with D possibly being TRBD1 (5 bases). The CDR3 is 15 amino acids. In germline, CDR1 is SGDLS, CDR2 YYNGEE. V gave up 0 bases and J gave up 1 base, with 9 bases separating them. For the CDR3, the DNA is TGTGCCAGCAGCGTAGGTGGGGCCCGCACAGATACGCAGTATTTT. Translating it yields CASSVGGARTDTQYF.

V gene TRBV9 combines with J gene TRBJ1-2; TRBD1 might be the D (6 bases). Trimming shortened V by 0 bases and J by 7 bases, and 10 bases separated the two germline ends. The germline gives CDR1 SGDLS, CDR2 YYNGEE. This CDR3 spans 13 amino acids. The CDR3 region is CASSVGGHGGYTF. Written as DNA, the CDR3 is TGTGCCAGCAGCGTAGGGGGGCACGGTGGCTACACCTTC.

The CDR3 DNA sequence: TGTGCCAGCAGCTTAGTAGGTGTTAGGGGGAATGAGCAGTTCTTC. Translating it yields CASSLVGVRGNEQFF. This rearrangement joins TRBV7-9 to TRBJ2-1, with D possibly matching TRBD1 (6 bases). The CDR3 runs to 15 residues. Looked up from germline, CDR1 is SEHNR and CDR2 is FQNEAQ (reference sequence). The V end was cut by 1 base, the J end by 7 bases, with 14 bases between.

The chain combines TRBV7-3 with TRBJ2-7; 12 nucleotides agree with TRBD1. The CDR3 contains 14 residues. The V gene's germline CDR1 is SGHTA and CDR2 FQGTGA. Trimming cost V 5 bases and J 6 bases; bases outside gene matches: 5. The CDR3 protein is CASSRSGQGAEQYF. In DNA form, the CDR3 reads TGTGCCAGCAGCCGATCGGGACAGGGGGCCGAGCAGTACTTC.

The chain employs TRBV5-4 and TRBJ2-5; 9 bases line up with TRBD2. This CDR3 region has 15 residues. The junction had 7 bases not matched to a gene; V was cut back by 3 bases and J by 4 bases. CDR1 and CDR2 (germline): SGHNT, YYREEE (reference sequence). The CDR3 nucleotides are TGTGCCAGCAGCTGGAAAGCGGGGGGAGGAGAGACCCAGTACTTC. Translating it yields CASSWKAGGGETQYF.

This chain links TRBV27 with TRBJ2-5; a weak D match, TRBD2 (6 bases). Germline V gives CDR1 MNHEY, CDR2 SMNVEV (reference sequence). V was clipped by 6 bases and J by 1 base, with 12 bases between them. The CDR3 is 14 residues long. CDR3 nucleotides: TGTGCCAGCAGCCTTGGGACTTCCCAAGAGACCCAGTACTTC. It encodes CASSLGTSQETQYF.

This chain uses TRBV7-2 with TRBJ2-1; TRBD2 agrees at 11 bases. V lost 3 bases and J lost 4; bases outside the gene matches: 5. Per the germline V gene, CDR1 is SGHTA and CDR2 is FQGNSA. The CDR3 is 16 amino acids. The CDR3 DNA sequence: TGTGCCAGCAGCTTCGGGCTAGCGGGGGGATACAATGAGCAGTTCTTC. It yields the protein CASSFGLAGGYNEQFF.

This chain uses TRBV9 with TRBJ2-5; 7 nucleotides line up with TRBD2. Germline CDR1 SGDLS, CDR2 YYNGEE. Unmatched junction bases numbered 7, after V lost 0 bases and J lost 5 bases. The length of the CDR3 is 15 residues. The CDR3: CASSVGVGGWETQYF. The CDR3 region has the DNA TGTGCCAGCAGCGTAGGAGTGGGGGGGTGGGAGACCCAGTACTTC.

This sequence joins TRBV16 and TRBJ1-2; 9 bases match TRBD1. The J segment lost 4 bases and the V segment lost 8 bases, leaving 2 bases of the junction unmatched. The CDR3 covers 12 residues. Germline CDR1 reads KGHSY; CDR2 reads FQNENV. The chain's CDR3 is CASLGQGYGYTF. The CDR3 DNA sequence: TGTGCCAGCCTGGGACAGGGCTATGGCTACACCTTC.